This T cell receptor beta chain stems from a study of blood T cell repertoires in COVID-19. Looking at the study overall: Specimens from acute and convalescent COVID-19 originated in the United States, Italy and Spain. In each case, the material was cDNA or gDNA derived from T cells, B-cell-depleted T cells, or PBMCs.

Trimming took off 5 bases at V and 6 bases at J, with 16 bases between the two ends. The CDR3 is made up of 15 amino acids. The germline V gene has CDR1 SGHVS and CDR2 FQNEAQ. Original processing notes: Scientists estimated how many nucleated cells there were by amplifying reference gene primers. Sequencing was performed with immunoSEQ multiplex PCR; in TCRdb, only in-frame clones are kept and a portion is missing. Clone size and V and J calls were adopted from that table, with D and trimming inferred from the DNA. The profile shows about 68,000 clones, approximately 88% of them singletons. V is TRBV7-8 and J is TRBJ1-4; tentatively, D is TRBD1 (6 bases). Sequencing used peripheral blood. The clonotype comes from a human donor in a cohort sampled during active COVID-19. CDR3 DNA sequence: TGTGCCAGCAGCACCTACAGGGAAGGGGATGAAAAACTGTTTTTT. This codes for CASSTYREGDEKLFF.